The 28 T cell receptor beta chains below were found in one sample sequenced in a study of blood T cell repertoires in COVID-19. Generated by immunoSEQ multiplex PCR, the TCRdb table keeps only in-frame clones and is missing some. Among fewer than 350,000 clones listed, around 90% were seen once. Sequencing used PBMCs or T cells enriched from blood (not recorded which). The receptors were sampled from a woman aged 40 to 55 who had recovered from COVID-19.

This sequence joins TRBV19 and TRBJ2-1; 7 bases are shared with TRBD2. Germline lookup yields CDR1 LNHDA and CDR2 SQIVND (reference sequence). V was pared by 3 bases and J by 12 bases, with 8 bases of the junction left unmatched. This CDR3 region has 13 residues. In DNA, the CDR3 is TGTGCCAGTAGTATCCAGAGATCGGGGGGGCAGTTCTTC. Translating gives CASSIQRSGGQFF.

The chain employs TRBV9 and TRBJ1-5; 8 bases line up with TRBD1. This CDR3 is 16 amino acids long. The J segment lost 7 bases and the V segment lost 4 bases, leaving 13 bases of the junction unmatched. Germline V lookup: CDR1 SGDLS, CDR2 YYNGEE. This chain's CDR3 is CASSSEGTGGFQPQHF. The CDR3 region has the DNA TGTGCCAGCAGCTCCGAGGGGACAGGTGGGTTCCAGCCCCAGCATTTT.

The chain carries TRBV5-1 and TRBJ2-1; D may be TRBD1 (5 bases). The V end was cut by 4 bases, the J end by 5 bases, with 19 bases between. The CDR3 contains 16 residues. Germline V gives CDR1 SGHRS, CDR2 YFSETQ. The CDR3 loop reads CASSPRGATTNNEQFF. The CDR3 DNA sequence: TGCGCCAGCAGCCCCCGTGGGGCCACGACCAACAATGAGCAGTTCTTC.

Concerning this clone: This sample also contains other DNA sequences that code for the same CDR3. The chain carries TRBV3-1 (or the pseudogene TRBV3-2) and TRBJ1-1; D gene uncertain. V was clipped by 1 base and J by 1 base, with 7 bases between them. The CDR3 totals 14 residues. CDR1 LGHDT and CDR2 YNNKEL come from the germline V gene (reference sequence). This chain's CDR3 is CASSQVGGNTEAFF. DNA of the CDR3: TGTGCCAGCAGCCAAGTCGGTGGGAACACTGAAGCTTTCTTT.

The chain couples TRBV6-5 to TRBJ2-3; D not resolved. V lost 4 bases to trimming and J lost 0 bases, with 5 bases between them. Germline V gene data show CDR1 as MNHEY and CDR2 as SVGAGI. CDR3 length: 13 residues. CDR3 in DNA: TGTGCCAGCAGTTCACAGAGCACAGATACGCAGTATTTT. It codes for CASSSQSTDTQYF.

The J gene is TRBJ1-3, the V gene TRBV15; possibly TRBD1 for D (5 bases). CDR3 length: 19 residues. Germline V gene lookup returns CDR1 LNHNV and CDR2 YYDKDF (reference sequence). The ends were cut back, 2 bases at V and 0 bases at J, with 20 bases in the middle. This CDR3 is CATSRWTVTGVLSGNTIYF. For the CDR3, the DNA is TGTGCCACCAGCAGATGGACTGTAACGGGGGTCCTCTCTGGAAACACCATATATTTT.

The V call is TRBV19, the J call TRBJ2-1, with TRBD2 identical over 14 bases. Germline CDR1 reads LNHDA; CDR2 reads SQIVND (reference sequence). CDR3 length: 16 amino acids. V shed 5 bases, J shed 10 bases, and the junction held 10 bases outside the gene matches. CDR3 residues: CASSSQGTSGSREQFF. The CDR3 coding sequence is TGTGCCAGTAGTTCTCAGGGGACTAGCGGGAGTAGGGAGCAGTTCTTC.

The genes are TRBV27 and TRBJ1-1; 7 bases align to TRBD1. The CDR3 is 13 residues long. Germline CDR1 is MNHEY and CDR2 is SMNVEV (reference sequence). The V and J ends lost 5 bases and 5 bases, in that order; junction bases with no gene match: 5. CDR3 sequence (DNA): TGTGCCAGCAGTATACCAGGGGGGACTGAAGCTTTCTTT. Encoded protein: CASSIPGGTEAFF.

The chain employs TRBV5-6 and TRBJ2-7, with D perhaps matching TRBD2 (5 bases). CDR3 length: 13 amino acids. The V gene lost 1 base and the J gene lost 9 bases, with 14 bases spanning the gap. Germline assignment: CDR1 SGHDT and CDR2 YYEEEE. The CDR3 DNA follows: TGTGCCAGCAGCTTGTCGGACTCAACCAGGCAGTACTTC. Encoded protein: CASSLSDSTRQYF.

This chain links TRBV19 with TRBJ1-6; D is perhaps TRBD1 (6 bases). V lost 3 bases and J lost 7, with 13 bases in between. CDR1 is LNHDA and CDR2 is SQIVND in the germline V gene (reference sequence). The CDR3 is 15 amino acids. CDR3 DNA: TGTGCCAGTAGTATCGAGGGACATAGGAATTCACCCCTCCACTTT. It specifies CASSIEGHRNSPLHF.

CDR3 bases: TGTGCCAGCAGCTTAGGGAGGTCCTACAATGAGCAGTTCTTC. Amino acids: CASSLGRSYNEQFF. J is TRBJ2-1 and V is TRBV7-2; tentative D call: TRBD2 (5 bases). This CDR3 comprises 14 residues. Germline lookup yields CDR1 SGHTA and CDR2 FQGNSA. Trimming shortened V by 1 base and J by 1 base, and 5 bases separated the two germline ends. Variable domain in full (rest from reference TRBV7-2 and TRBJ2-1): GAGVSQSPSNKVTEKGKDVELRCDPISGHTALYWYRQSLGQGLEFLIYFQGNSAPDKSGLPSDRFSAERTGGSVSTLTIQRTQQEDSAVYLCASSLGRSYNEQFFGPGTRLTVL.

The chain is built from TRBV24-1 and TRBJ2-7, with TRBD1 matching over 10 bases. Germline V CDR1 and CDR2: KGHDR, SFDVKD. V gave up 3 bases and J gave up 5 bases; unmatched junction bases: 3. The CDR3 contains 14 residues. In DNA, the CDR3 is TGTGCCACCAGTGATCCCGGGACAGGGGACGAGCAGTACTTC. This encodes CATSDPGTGDEQYF.

The chain recombines TRBV18 with TRBJ1-4; 7 bases fit TRBD1. The CDR3 has 16 residues. Germline CDR1 is KGHSH and CDR2 is LQKENI. The trim removed 3 bases at V and 2 bases at J, leaving 6 bases unmatched. The CDR3 here is CASSPNNRGTNEKLFF. In DNA form, the CDR3 reads TGTGCCAGCTCACCCAACAACAGGGGCACTAATGAAAAACTGTTTTTT.

The chain uses TRBV10-3 and TRBJ2-7; 8 bases are shared with TRBD1. The CDR3 is made up of 14 amino acids. V trimming: 8 bases; J trimming: 3 bases; junction bases outside the gene matches: 9. Germline V gives CDR1 ENHRY, CDR2 SYGVKD. The CDR3 nucleotides are TGTGCCATCGCCACCGGGACAGGCAGCTACGAGCAGTACTTC. It specifies CAIATGTGSYEQYF.

The chain carries TRBV27 and TRBJ1-1, with 7 bases aligning to TRBD1. Losses at the gene ends were 7 bases for V and 5 bases for J; bases not matched to a gene: 7. CDR3 size: 13 residues. The V gene's germline CDR1 is MNHEY and CDR2 SMNVEV (reference sequence). The CDR3 nucleotides read TGTGCCAGCATGACAGGGAGGCGAACTGAAGCTTTCTTT. Its protein product is CASMTGRRTEAFF.

The CDR3 sequence: CASSPGREAFF. In DNA, the CDR3 is TGTGCCAGCTCACCAGGGCGTGAAGCTTTCTTT. The J gene is TRBJ1-1, the V gene TRBV18; D is unclear. Trimming left V 2 bases short and J 7 bases short, with 5 bases between. Germline loops: CDR1 KGHSH, CDR2 LQKENI. The CDR3 is made up of 11 amino acids.

V and J are TRBV6-5 and TRBJ2-4; 8 bases are a match to TRBD1. Germline CDR1 and CDR2: MNHEY and SVGAGI. V was clipped by 4 bases and J by 6 bases; unmatched bases: 11. The length of the CDR3 is 16 residues. CDR3 region: CASSSRAGQVSNIQYF. CDR3 in DNA: TGTGCCAGCAGTTCCCGTGCGGGACAGGTCTCAAACATTCAGTACTTC.

This chain links TRBV4-3 with TRBJ1-2; D is ambiguous. CDR1 LGHNA and CDR2 YSLEER come from the germline V gene. V lost 2 bases to trimming and J lost 2 bases, with 12 bases between them. This CDR3 comprises 15 residues. In DNA, the CDR3 is TGCGCCAGCAGCCAAAACCGCAGTCCAAACTATGGCTACACCTTC. Encoded protein: CASSQNRSPNYGYTF.

V usage is TRBV9 and J usage is TRBJ2-3; 12 bases agree with TRBD2. Germline CDR1 SGDLS, CDR2 YYNGEE. V was clipped by 2 bases and J by 2 bases; unmatched bases: 3. The CDR3 covers 16 residues. Here the CDR3 DNA reads TGTGCCAGCAGCGTTGGGACTAGCGGGTACACAGATACGCAGTATTTT. This gives the protein CASSVGTSGYTDTQYF.

Concerning this clone: Its ends do not fully match the called genes, so a read error is possible. The rearrangement joins TRBV11-2 to TRBJ2-1; D might be TRBD1 (5 bases). Germline V gives CDR1 SGHAT, CDR2 FQNNGV. This CDR3 spans 14 amino acids. CDR3 sequence (DNA): TGTGCCAGCAGCTTAGATCCGACACACCCACTGGGGCTCTTC. As protein: CASSLDPTHPLGLF.

This clone occurred a few times. The J gene is TRBJ2-7, the V gene TRBV6-5, with TRBD2 matching 11 bases. V lost 2 bases, J lost 7 bases, and 10 bases stayed unmatched. Germline V gives CDR1 MNHEY, CDR2 SVGAGI. The CDR3 loop spans 16 amino acids. CDR3 nucleotides: TGTGCCAGCAGTTACAACCCACTAGCGGGAGACGGGGAGCAGTACTTC. This encodes CASSYNPLAGDGEQYF.

This chain links TRBV5-1 with TRBJ2-1, with D possibly matching TRBD1 (5 bases). The CDR3 has 17 residues. The V gene lost 6 bases and the J gene lost 0 bases, with 19 bases spanning the gap. Germline CDR1 SGHRS, CDR2 YFSETQ. CDR3 sequence (DNA): TGCGCCAGCACGACCGGCAGGGCGAGTTACTCCTACAATGAGCAGTTCTTC. Protein sequence: CASTTGRASYSYNEQFF. Filled out from reference TRBV5-1 and TRBJ2-1, the complete variable domain reads KAGVTQTPRYLIKTRGQQVTLSCSPISGHRSVSWYQQTPGQGLQFLFEYFSETQRNKGNFPGRFSGRQFSNSRSEMNVSTLELGDSALYLCASTTGRASYSYNEQFFGPGTRLTVL.

The V and J genes are TRBV2 and TRBJ1-4; D may be TRBD1 (5 bases). V was trimmed by 6 bases and J by 7 bases, leaving 15 bases between them. CDR1 is SNHLY and CDR2 is FYNNEI in the germline V gene. This CDR3 is built from 14 residues. Here the CDR3 DNA reads TGTGCCAGCAGGACGGGGGGATCTGGTGAAAAACTGTTTTTT. It codes for CASRTGGSGEKLFF. Full variable domain (rest looked up from reference TRBV2 and TRBJ1-4): EPEVTQTPSHQVTQMGQEVILRCVPISNHLYFYWYRQILGQKVEFLVSFYNNEISEKSEIFDDQFSVERPDGSNFTLKIRSTKLEDSAMYFCASRTGGSGEKLFFGSGTQLSVL.

This clone appeared a single time. The CDR3 sequence is CASSAGQGLTEAFF. The CDR3 nucleotides read TGTGCCAGCAGTGCCGGACAGGGGTTGACTGAAGCTTTCTTT. The rearrangement links TRBV2 to TRBJ1-1; 9 nucleotides agree with TRBD1. CDR1 is SNHLY, CDR2 FYNNEI, per germline. Trimming at V came to 4 bases and at J to 5 bases, leaving 5 bases not matched to a gene. This CDR3 is built from 14 residues.

The V gene is TRBV6-2 or TRBV6-3, the J gene TRBJ1-5; 9 nucleotides line up with TRBD1. Germline V lookup: CDR1 MNHEY, CDR2 SVGEGT. J lost 7 bases, V lost 5 bases, and 12 bases had no gene match. This CDR3 contains 16 residues. The CDR3 loop is CASSRSGQGNEQPQHF. In nucleotides, the CDR3 is TGTGCCAGCAGTCGGAGCGGACAGGGGAATGAACAGCCCCAGCATTTT.

In the case of this clone: This specimen includes other DNA sequences encoding the same CDR3. V gene TRBV11-2 combines with J gene TRBJ1-2; D unresolved. CDR1 is SGHAT, CDR2 FQNNGV, per germline. V lost 0 bases, J lost 4 bases, and 9 bases lay in between. The CDR3 is 14 residues long. This CDR3 reads CASSLESRFYGYTF. The CDR3 nucleotides are TGTGCCAGCAGCTTAGAATCCCGGTTCTATGGCTACACCTTC. The variable domain in full, completed from reference TRBV11-2 and TRBJ1-2, reads EAGVAQSPRYKIIEKRQSVAFWCNPISGHATLYWYQQILGQGPKLLIQFQNNGVVDDSQLPKDRFSAERLKGVDSTLKIQPAKLEDSAVYLCASSLESRFYGYTFGSGTRLTVV.

The chain recombines TRBV6-1 with TRBJ2-1; 9 nucleotides align to TRBD1. Trimming cost V 4 bases and J 4 bases; bases outside gene matches: 17. This CDR3 contains 19 residues. Germline V gene data show CDR1 as MNHNS and CDR2 as SASEGT. Written as DNA, the CDR3 is TGTGCCAGCAGTGCGCGGCTAGGATTCCGGGACAGGGTTTACAATGAGCAGTTCTTC. Translation gives CASSARLGFRDRVYNEQFF.

V is TRBV7-3 and J is TRBJ2-2; 7 nucleotides align to TRBD1. The CDR3 contains 15 residues. Trimming cost V 5 bases and J 5 bases; bases outside gene matches: 8. Germline V CDR1 and CDR2: SGHTA, FQGTGA. The CDR3 here is CASSLRQGRTGELFF. The CDR3 DNA reads as TGTGCCAGCAGCCTCAGACAGGGTCGGACCGGGGAGCTGTTTTTT.